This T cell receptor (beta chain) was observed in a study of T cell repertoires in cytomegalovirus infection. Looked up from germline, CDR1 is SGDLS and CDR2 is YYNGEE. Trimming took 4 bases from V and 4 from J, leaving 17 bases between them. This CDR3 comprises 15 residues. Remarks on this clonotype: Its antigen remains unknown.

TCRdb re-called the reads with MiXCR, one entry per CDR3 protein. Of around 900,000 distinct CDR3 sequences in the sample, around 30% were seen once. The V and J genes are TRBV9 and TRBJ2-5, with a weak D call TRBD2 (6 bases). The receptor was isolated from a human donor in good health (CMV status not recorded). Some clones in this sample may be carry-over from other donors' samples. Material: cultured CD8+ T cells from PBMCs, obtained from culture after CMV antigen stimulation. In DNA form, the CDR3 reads TGTGCCAGCAGCCCATCCAAGGGAGGTTTAGAGACCCAGTACTTC. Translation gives CASSPSKGGLETQYF.